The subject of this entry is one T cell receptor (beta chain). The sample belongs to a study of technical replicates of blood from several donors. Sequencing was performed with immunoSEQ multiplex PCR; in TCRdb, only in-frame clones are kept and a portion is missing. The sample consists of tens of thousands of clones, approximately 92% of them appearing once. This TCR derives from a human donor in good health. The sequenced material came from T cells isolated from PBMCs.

The CDR3 protein is CAVQQGRVLYEQYF. For the CDR3, the DNA is TGTGCCGTCCAGCAGGGGAGGGTACTTTACGAGCAGTACTTC. The chain carries TRBV10-3 and TRBJ2-7, with D maybe TRBD2 (7 bases). The length of the CDR3 is 14 residues. Trimming removed 11 bases at V and 4 bases at J, with 21 bases between. Per the germline V gene, CDR1 is ENHRY and CDR2 is SYGVKD.